Listed here are 25 T cell receptor beta chains from one sample, sequenced in a study of T-cell reconstitution after alpha-beta-depleted transplantation in children. A library of TCRbeta sequences, prepared with unique molecular identifiers, was generated. Each CDR3 protein gets one entry after TCRdb re-called the PCR reads with MiXCR. Among 45,000 to 60,000 distinct CDR3 sequences listed, around half were seen once. Here the sequenced sample was peripheral blood, taken before TCRalphabeta/CD19-depleted stem cell transplant. These TCRs come from a boy under two years old with SCID, due to receive a stem cell transplant.

This clonotype was found many times. V gene TRBV25-1 combines with J gene TRBJ2-5; D perhaps matches TRBD2 (5 bases). V lost 6 bases and J 1 base, leaving 18 bases between the germline ends. The germline CDR1 and CDR2 sequences are MGHDK and SYGVNS. The CDR3 sequence is 16 residues long. The DNA for the CDR3 is TGTGCCAGCAGCCCCGCCGGGATACAGTCCCAAGAGACCCAGTACTTC. Translation: CASSPAGIQSQETQYF.

CDR3 region: CASSQFGRAVVQPQHF. The CDR3 nucleotides are TGTGCCAGCAGCCAGTTCGGGAGGGCTGTCGTTCAGCCCCAGCATTTT. The V call is TRBV12-3 or TRBV12-4, the J call TRBJ1-5; unclear D gene. The CDR3 spans 16 residues. Trimming took 6 bases from V and 6 from J, leaving 21 bases between them.

The rearrangement links TRBV20-1 to TRBJ2-3; 14 bases align to TRBD2. Germline CDR1 and CDR2: DFQATT and SNEGSKA (reference sequence). The CDR3 sequence is 17 residues long. J was trimmed by 3 bases and V by 2 bases; bases with no gene match: 7. CDR3 region: CSARQGLAGGQTDTQYF. CDR3 sequence (DNA): TGCAGTGCTAGACAAGGACTAGCGGGGGGCCAGACAGATACGCAGTATTTT.

V and J are TRBV3-1 and TRBJ1-3; TRBD1 might be the D (6 bases). The germline CDR1 and CDR2 sequences are LGHDT and YNNKEL (reference sequence). The CDR3 loop spans 14 amino acids. V lost 1 base to trimming and J lost 5 bases, with 9 bases between them. This chain's CDR3 is CASSQAQGRNTIYF. In DNA, the CDR3 is TGTGCCAGCAGCCAAGCACAGGGCCGAAACACCATATATTTT.

The genes are TRBV20-1 and TRBJ2-7, with D perhaps matching TRBD1 (6 bases). V dropped 4 bases and J dropped 2 bases, with 12 bases sitting between them. The V gene's germline CDR1 is DFQATT and CDR2 SNEGSKA (reference sequence). The CDR3 sequence is 13 residues long. The CDR3, as DNA: TGCAGTGCTATATTGTCAGGGGCCTACGAGCAGTACTTC. It codes for CSAILSGAYEQYF.

This chain uses TRBV6-1 with TRBJ2-1; TRBD2 matches 10 bases. Trimming cost V 7 bases and J 12 bases; bases outside gene matches: 21. Germline loops: CDR1 MNHNS, CDR2 SASEGT. CDR3 length equals 17 residues. DNA for the CDR3: TGTGCCAGCACCTACCGTGCTAGCGGGGGCCCACCACCGCGGCAGTTCTTC. Translated: CASTYRASGGPPPRQFF.

This clonotype came up a few times. The chain recombines TRBV9 with TRBJ2-3; 8 bases are a match to TRBD2. The V gene end was trimmed by 3 bases and the J gene end by 6 bases; junction bases not matched to a gene: 15. This CDR3 contains 17 residues. Germline V lookup: CDR1 SGDLS, CDR2 YYNGEE. The DNA for the CDR3 is TGTGCCAGCAGCGCGTTAATTGCGGGGGGCCATAGGGATACGCAGTATTTT. As protein: CASSALIAGGHRDTQYF.

This chain links TRBV5-5 with TRBJ2-1, with 7 bases that match TRBD1. J gave up 3 bases and V 2 bases, and 5 bases lay outside the gene matches. From germline, CDR1 is SGHKS and CDR2 YYEKEE (reference sequence). This CDR3 spans 15 amino acids. CDR3 sequence (DNA): TGTGCCAGCAGCTTAACAGGGGCCCGCTACAATGAGCAGTTCTTC. Translated, it gives CASSLTGARYNEQFF.

The V and J genes are TRBV3-1 and TRBJ1-2; D remains unclear. CDR1 is LGHDT, CDR2 YNNKEL, per germline (reference sequence). The CDR3 consists of 15 residues. Deletions cut 8 bases from V and 2 bases from J, with 18 bases between. The CDR3 protein is CASCLGSGPNYGYTF. For the CDR3, the DNA is TGTGCCAGCTGCCTCGGTTCCGGACCGAACTATGGCTACACCTTC. Using reference TRBV3-1 and TRBJ1-2 for the parts outside the CDR3, the full variable domain is DTAVSQTPKYLVTQMGNDKSIKCEQNLGHDTMYWYKQDSKKFLKIMFSYNNKELIINETVPNRFSPKSPDKAHLNLHINSLELGDSAVYFCASCLGSGPNYGYTFGSGTRLTVV.

CDR3 protein: CASSLLPGHSTDTQYF. CDR3 sequence (DNA): TGTGCCAGCAGCCTGCTCCCGGGACACAGCACAGATACGCAGTATTTT. This chain uses TRBV6-5 with TRBJ2-3; a weak D match, TRBD1 (6 bases). The CDR3 sequence is 16 residues long. The germline V gene encodes CDR1 MNHEY and CDR2 SVGAGI. V lost 6 bases and J lost 0, with 16 bases in between.

The chain joins TRBV7-9 to TRBJ2-7; unclear D gene. The CDR3 spans 13 residues. The germline V gene has CDR1 SEHNR and CDR2 FQNEAQ (reference sequence). The V end lost 5 bases, the J end lost 6 bases, and 14 bases lay between the germline ends. The CDR3 loop is CASSLDGWSEQYF. CDR3 DNA sequence: TGTGCCAGCAGCCTGGACGGGTGGAGCGAGCAGTACTTC.

The chain uses TRBV12-3 or TRBV12-4 and TRBJ2-2; TRBD1 aligns across 9 bases. The CDR3 is 14 amino acids. The J segment lost 7 bases and the V segment lost 6 bases, leaving 6 bases of the junction unmatched. In nucleotides, the CDR3 is TGTGCCAGCAGATTACAGGGGGCGATCGGGGAGCTGTTTTTT. This gives the protein CASRLQGAIGELFF.

J is TRBJ2-5 and V is TRBV5-1, with D possibly TRBD2 on 5 matching bases. The V gene lost 2 bases and the J gene lost 2 bases, with 13 bases spanning the gap. Germline-derived CDR1 and CDR2 are SGHRS and YFSETQ. The length of the CDR3 is 15 residues. The CDR3 protein is CASSFVLAHQETQYF. In DNA, the CDR3 is TGCGCCAGCAGCTTCGTCCTAGCCCATCAAGAGACCCAGTACTTC. The full variable domain, its missing parts supplied by reference TRBV5-1 and TRBJ2-5, is KAGVTQTPRYLIKTRGQQVTLSCSPISGHRSVSWYQQTPGQGLQFLFEYFSETQRNKGNFPGRFSGRQFSNSRSEMNVSTLELGDSALYLCASSFVLAHQETQYFGPGTRLLVL.

The rearrangement links TRBV9 to TRBJ2-2; D is possibly TRBD1 (5 bases). The CDR3 contains 15 residues. Germline V gene lookup returns CDR1 SGDLS and CDR2 YYNGEE. V was shortened by 4 bases and J by 4 bases, with 14 bases between the two germline ends. This CDR3 is CASSPEGHPTGELFF. The DNA of the CDR3 is TGTGCCAGCAGCCCCGAAGGACATCCCACCGGGGAGCTGTTTTTT.

The genes are TRBV7-9 and TRBJ2-5; no clear D gene. Germline V gives CDR1 SEHNR, CDR2 FQNEAQ (reference sequence). The CDR3 runs to 12 residues. Trimming pared 0 bases from V and 2 bases from J, leaving 1 base between. CDR3 DNA: TGTGCCAGCAGCTTAGCTCAAGAGACCCAGTACTTC. Translated, it gives CASSLAQETQYF.

The V and J genes are TRBV4-2 and TRBJ2-7, with D hard to call. Germline assignment: CDR1 LGHNA and CDR2 YNFKEQ. The germline V and J ends were trimmed by 8 bases and 2 bases, with 19 bases remaining between them. The CDR3 is made up of 15 amino acids. The CDR3 bases are TGTGCCAGCGGCCCTGGGCCGGGCCCGACCTACGAGCAGTACTTC. This sequence encodes CASGPGPGPTYEQYF.

The chain has TRBV7-9 and TRBJ2-1, with D unclear. The CDR3 has 15 amino acids. CDR1 is SEHNR, CDR2 FQNEAQ, per germline (reference sequence). Trimming pared 1 base from V and 7 bases from J, leaving 14 bases between. The CDR3, as DNA: TGTGCCAGCAGCTTAGGTAAAGGCCCGATAAATGAGCAGTTCTTC. Translating gives CASSLGKGPINEQFF. Complete variable domain (other parts from reference TRBV7-9 and TRBJ2-1): DTGVSQNPRHKITKRGQNVTFRCDPISEHNRLYWYRQTLGQGPEFLTYFQNEAQLEKSRLLSDRFSAERPKGSFSTLEIQRTEQGDSAMYLCASSLGKGPINEQFFGPGTRLTVL.

The CDR3 DNA follows: TGTGCCAGGGGCCCTGGTCTGGGCCCGACCTACGAGCAGTACTTC. This encodes CARGPGLGPTYEQYF. The V gene is TRBV5-3, the J gene TRBJ2-7; no definite D call. TRBV5-3 is an ORF, with its function uncertain. This CDR3 is 15 amino acids long. Trimming removed 8 bases from V and 2 bases from J, with 20 bases in between.

The rearrangement joins TRBV20-1 to TRBJ1-1; D is uncertain. Trimming removed 5 bases from V and 5 bases from J, with 15 bases in between. CDR1 is DFQATT, CDR2 SNEGSKA, per germline (reference sequence). The CDR3 sequence is 13 residues long. CDR3 sequence: CSALQIILTEAFF. The CDR3 nucleotides are TGCAGTGCTCTCCAGATTATATTGACTGAAGCTTTCTTT.

The chain joins TRBV7-3 to TRBJ1-2, with no clear D. With 5 bases removed from V and 2 bases from J, the gap between germline ends came to 12 bases. The CDR3 extends over 14 amino acids. Looked up from germline, CDR1 is SGHTA and CDR2 is FQGTGA. The CDR3 spells CASSPSNGNYGYTF. Written as DNA, the CDR3 is TGTGCCAGCAGCCCCTCAAACGGGAACTATGGCTACACCTTC.

The chain combines TRBV4-2 with TRBJ1-1; TRBD1 matches at 8 bases. The CDR3 length is 15 residues. CDR1 is LGHNA, CDR2 YNFKEQ, per germline. V lost 0 bases, J lost 5 bases, and 5 bases stayed unmatched. For the CDR3, the DNA is TGTGCCAGCAGCCAAGATCAGGGGGCCTCGACTGAAGCTTTCTTT. Its protein product is CASSQDQGASTEAFF.

The J gene is TRBJ2-5, the V gene TRBV10-1; the D gene could be TRBD1 or TRBD2 (5 bases each). The CDR3 spans 16 residues. CDR1 and CDR2 from the germline V gene are WNHNN and SYGVQD (reference sequence). The V and J ends lost 3 bases and 5 bases respectively, with 19 bases between them. CDR3 region: CASSDFRTGRGETQYF. The CDR3 nucleotides read TGCGCCAGCAGTGATTTCCGAACAGGAAGAGGGGAGACCCAGTACTTC.

The rearrangement links TRBV28 to TRBJ1-1; D remains ambiguous. The CDR3 spans 11 residues. Deletions cut 8 bases from V and 1 base from J, with 5 bases between. From germline, CDR1 is MDHEN and CDR2 SYDVKM. The CDR3 sequence is CASLGNTEAFF. CDR3 DNA sequence: TGTGCCAGCCTAGGGAACACTGAAGCTTTCTTT.

This chain uses TRBV5-1 with TRBJ1-1; no firm D call. Trimming took 0 bases from V and 0 from J, leaving 6 bases between them. The CDR3 spans 14 residues. Germline-derived CDR1 and CDR2 are SGHRS and YFSETQ. The CDR3 region is CASSLDTLNTEAFF. The CDR3 DNA reads as TGCGCCAGCAGCTTGGACACCCTGAACACTGAAGCTTTCTTT.

This clonotype was detected many times. The chain joins TRBV20-1 to TRBJ2-7; D gene ambiguous. The CDR3 runs to 15 residues. V gave up 3 bases and J gave up 0 bases, with 15 bases separating them. CDR1 and CDR2 (germline): DFQATT, SNEGSKA (reference sequence). Here the CDR3 reads CSARAFEGNSYEQYF. For the CDR3, the DNA is TGCAGTGCTAGGGCTTTCGAAGGTAACTCCTACGAGCAGTACTTC.